In its sample, the clone carrying this TCR beta chain was seen many times. Its antigen is unknown. Attached unique molecular identifiers marked individual cDNA molecules. TCRdb reprocessed the 5' RACE reads via MiXCR and lists one record per CDR3 protein. The sample lists tens of thousands of distinct CDR3 sequences; about 10% were seen once. The data were obtained in a study of early T cells in non-severe SARS-CoV-2 infection. Study-level background: Chains were unpaired, as sequencing was done on bulk RNA from unsorted whole blood.

Broader study findings: Anti-spike CD8 responses were favored by VDJdb matching, which missed private and CD4 specificities.

This receptor was obtained from an adult who was a healthcare worker with PCR-confirmed SARS-CoV-2 infection or an uninfected control (not recorded which). The material sequenced was whole blood.

The CDR3 protein is CASSQAEANYGYTF. The CDR3 bases are TGTGCCAGCAGTCAGGCGGAAGCTAACTATGGCTACACCTTC. This sequence joins TRBV2 and TRBJ1-2; D is ambiguous. Germline V lookup: CDR1 SNHLY, CDR2 FYNNEI. Deletions cut 5 bases from V and 0 bases from J, with 10 bases between. This CDR3 is built from 14 residues.